The source of this T cell receptor beta chain is a study of long-term antiretroviral therapy in people with HIV. In the case of this clone: What it recognizes is unknown.

Regarding the study as a whole: Within the repertoire, clones expanded before ART were dominant at all time points. The study lacked data on ART adherence, viral resistance or therapy changes.

This CDR3 spans 12 amino acids. The germline CDR1 and CDR2 sequences are SQVTM and ANQGSEA. V lost 4 bases and J lost 8, with 11 bases in between. Every one of the participants with HIV received treatment in the United States. At survey level, the immunoSEQ assay was run in its v3.0 version. Method: immunoSEQ multiplex PCR; TCRdb's copy keeps in-frame clones and lacks some. The repertoire holds tens of thousands of clones, around nine tenths seen once, with 8% to 9.5% in the top ten. The chain combines TRBV29-1 with TRBJ1-4, with a weak D call TRBD1 (5 bases). The clonotype originates from a man younger than 30 with HIV. Specimen: unsorted PBMCs, collected 0.2 years before starting antiretroviral therapy. In nucleotides, the CDR3 is TGCAGCGTTGGGGGGGATGTGGAAAAACTGTTTTTT. It is translated as CSVGGDVEKLFF.